This T cell receptor (beta chain) appears in the sequencing data of a study of T-cell reconstitution after alpha-beta-depleted transplantation in children (dated by TCRdb to the mid-2010s). Concerning the study at large: Using TCR repertoire profiling, the study quantitatively followed how T-cell immune reconstitution unfolded in children after TCRalphabeta/CD19-depleted allogeneic hematopoietic cell transplantation. Overall results and qualifications from the work: Hyperexpanded clone frequencies declined over subsequent months; after one year, T-cell counts and TCRbeta diversity were mostly attributed to newly produced T cells. About two months after transplant, the apparently early recovery of alphabetaT-cell counts reportedly depended on just several hundred clones that had expanded rapidly and came from non-depleted graft cells. In some patients, the high TCRbeta diversity seen at day 60 was put down to recipient T cells and intrathymic progenitors that had survived conditioning.

The treatment or condition tag for this specimen amounts to: allogeneic hematopoietic cell transplantation with graft depleted of TCRalphabeta T cells and CD19 B cells. Transplant recipients were children who received TCRalphabeta/CD19-depleted allogeneic hematopoietic cell grafts. From the germline V gene, CDR1 is SGHTA and CDR2 is FQGNSA. V is clipped by 6 bases and J by 8 bases, and the sequence between their germline boundaries is 14 bases long. The CDR3 numbers 13 residues from cysteine through phenylalanine. Of all the DNA, just the CDR3 is kept, 39 bases in frame from base 1. Libraries were prepared through PCR. The sequencer was an Illumina HiSeq 2500. To normalize quantification of the TCRbeta repertoire, the TCR libraries were built with molecular barcoding that relied on unique molecular identifiers. Using fastp trimming at Q25 and MiXCR clonotype assembly, TCRdb reanalyzed the public sequencing data and kept in-frame beta chains. Entries are consolidated by CDR3 protein sequence, retaining the most common genes and DNA. Counted in this sample were about 600,000 distinct CDR3 sequences; more than 20% of them appeared once. The ten biggest clones cover approximately 14% of the sample.

About this clonotype itself: The antigen it binds to is not known. The input lacks base qualities; no much larger clone sits a single base away.

The sample consisted of PBMCs, mostly from graft donor cells, taken 360 days after TCRalphabeta/CD19-depleted stem cell transplant. This clonotype originated in a boy in the first two years of life who had a stem cell transplant for acute myeloid leukemia, so the T cells may come from the graft donor. The sequence links TRBV7-2 to TRBJ2-1, with no confidently assigned D gene. This receptor carries the CDR3 CASRSSFGYEQFF. The bases read TGTGCCAGCAGATCCTCGTTTGGCTATGAGCAGTTCTTC.